The 21 T cell receptor beta chains below all came from one sample that was sequenced in a study of shared clonotypes between healthy human individuals. The repertoire was sequenced with immunoSEQ multiplex PCR; TCRdb's copy has only in-frame clones and lacks some. The sample contains fewer than 600,000 clones, roughly four fifths of which appear only once. The sample was PBMCs. These receptor sequences come from a woman aged 40 to 50 in good health. Some clones in this sample may be carry-over from other donors' samples.

This rearrangement joins TRBV5-1 to TRBJ2-7; 12 nucleotides match TRBD1. CDR1 and CDR2 (germline): SGHRS, YFSETQ. CDR3 size: 15 residues. The J segment lost 11 bases and the V segment lost 5 bases, leaving 14 bases of the junction unmatched. The CDR3 loop is CASRPSGTGGLREYF. Here the CDR3 DNA reads TGCGCCAGCAGACCCTCGGGGACAGGGGGCTTAAGGGAGTACTTC. Full variable domain (missing parts from reference TRBV5-1 and TRBJ2-7): KAGVTQTPRYLIKTRGQQVTLSCSPISGHRSVSWYQQTPGQGLQFLFEYFSETQRNKGNFPGRFSGRQFSNSRSEMNVSTLELGDSALYLCASRPSGTGGLREYFGPGTRLTVT.

This rearrangement joins TRBV7-9 to TRBJ2-7; the match to TRBD1 covers 9 bases. CDR1 and CDR2 (germline): SEHNR, FQNEAQ (reference sequence). V shed 6 bases and J 7 bases; nucleotides not matched to a gene: 10. The CDR3 loop spans 14 amino acids. The CDR3 protein is CASSFPGQGEEQYF. The CDR3 region has the DNA TGTGCCAGCAGTTTTCCGGGACAGGGTGAAGAGCAGTACTTC. Drawing the rest from reference TRBV7-9 and TRBJ2-7, the complete variable domain is DTGVSQNPRHKITKRGQNVTFRCDPISEHNRLYWYRQTLGQGPEFLTYFQNEAQLEKSRLLSDRFSAERPKGSFSTLEIQRTEQGDSAMYLCASSFPGQGEEQYFGPGTRLTVT.

This chain connects TRBV25-1 to TRBJ1-3, with D unresolved. The V gene's germline CDR1 is MGHDK and CDR2 SYGVNS. The CDR3 sequence is 17 residues long. Trimming cost V 3 bases and J 4 bases, with 19 bases left between them. The CDR3 DNA is TGTGCCAGCAGTGAGGGAGGTTCCGGGGATTTCGGAAACACCATATATTTT. It translates to CASSEGGSGDFGNTIYF.

This chain links TRBV6-1 with TRBJ1-2, with D unresolved. Germline V gene sequence: CDR1 MNHNS, CDR2 SASEGT. Trimming stripped 2 bases from V and 3 bases from J, with 10 bases between. This CDR3 region has 14 residues. CDR3 nucleotide sequence: TGTGCCAGCAGTGAAAGAGGGAGGGACTATGGCTACACCTTC. Its translation: CASSERGRDYGYTF.

Regarding this clone: The same CDR3 can be traced to other DNA sequences in this sample. The gene calls are TRBV7-9 and TRBJ2-2, with 7 bases matching TRBD2. Germline V gives CDR1 SEHNR, CDR2 FQNEAQ (reference sequence). V was clipped by 0 bases and J by 6 bases; unmatched bases: 1. The CDR3 is made up of 14 amino acids. In DNA, the CDR3 is TGTGCCAGCAGCTTAGCGGGAGGGCCCGGGGAGCTGTTTTTT. This gives the protein CASSLAGGPGELFF.

The chain uses TRBV7-3 and TRBJ1-1, with D hard to call. V shed 2 bases and J shed 1 base, with 5 bases lying between them. The CDR3 runs to 13 residues. Germline assignment: CDR1 SGHTA and CDR2 FQGTGA. CDR3 DNA: TGTGCCAGCAGCTTACAAGCGAACACTGAAGCTTTCTTT. Amino acids: CASSLQANTEAFF. The whole variable domain, filled in from reference TRBV7-3 and TRBJ1-1, reads GAGVSQTPSNKVTEKGKYVELRCDPISGHTALYWYRQSLGQGPEFLIYFQGTGAADDSGLPNDRFFAVRPEGSVSTLKIQRTERGDSAVYLCASSLQANTEAFFGQGTRLTVV.

V gene TRBV7-2 combines with J gene TRBJ2-3; D gene uncertain. CDR1 and CDR2 (germline): SGHTA, FQGNSA. This CDR3 is built from 14 residues. Trimming left V 0 bases short and J 5 bases short, with 9 bases between. CDR3 loop: CASSLALAVDTQYF. The CDR3 coding sequence is TGTGCCAGCAGCTTAGCGCTGGCGGTAGATACGCAGTATTTT.

This clone came up a few times. The rearrangement joins TRBV28 to TRBJ1-5, with D possibly being TRBD1 (6 bases). The CDR3 sequence is 15 residues long. V was trimmed by 7 bases and J by 0 bases, leaving 13 bases between them. Germline V gene data show CDR1 as MDHEN and CDR2 as SYDVKM. CDR3 protein: CASTLGGPSNQPQHF. In DNA form, the CDR3 reads TGTGCCAGCACTCTCGGGGGGCCTAGCAATCAGCCCCAGCATTTT.

The gene calls are TRBV28 and TRBJ2-5, with 8 bases aligning to TRBD1. Trimming at V came to 6 bases and at J to 5 bases, leaving 5 bases not matched to a gene. CDR1 is MDHEN and CDR2 is SYDVKM in the germline V gene. CDR3 length: 13 residues. As DNA, the CDR3 is TGTGCCAGCAGGCAGGGGGCGGTGGAGACCCAGTACTTC. The encoded protein is CASRQGAVETQYF.

This clone has at least ten counts. The chain recombines TRBV30 with TRBJ2-5; 7 nucleotides line up with TRBD2. CDR1 GTSNPN and CDR2 SVGIG come from the germline V gene (reference sequence). The CDR3 totals 16 residues. V was pared by 4 bases and J by 3 bases, with 14 bases of the junction left unmatched. CDR3 region: CAWKTVRLAAKETQYF. As DNA, the CDR3 is TGTGCCTGGAAGACGGTTCGCCTAGCGGCCAAAGAGACCCAGTACTTC.

This clone was seen a handful of times. This chain links TRBV27 with TRBJ1-1, with D unresolved. The germline gives CDR1 MNHEY, CDR2 SMNVEV (reference sequence). The CDR3 totals 15 residues. V lost 6 bases and J 0 bases, leaving 14 bases between the germline ends. CDR3 amino acids: CASRGRDLMNTEAFF. The DNA of the CDR3 is TGTGCCAGCAGGGGCCGAGACTTAATGAACACTGAAGCTTTCTTT.

Turning to this clone: With a far larger clone one base away, a read error is the likely cause. Given the absence of the conserved phenylalanine or tryptophan at the CDR3 end, a read error is likely. The chain combines TRBV4-3 with TRBJ2-2; D may correspond to TRBD1 or TRBD2 (5 bases each). The CDR3 covers 16 residues. The germline CDR1 and CDR2 sequences are LGHNA and YSLEER. V lost 4 bases and J 3 bases, leaving 15 bases between the germline ends. CDR3 nucleotides: TGCGCCAGCAGCCCACTCCCGGGACCTCACACCGGGGAGCTGTTTTCT. Protein product: CASSPLPGPHTGELFS.

This clone was recorded once. A much larger clone differs by one base, so this may be a read error. The gene calls are TRBV7-8 and TRBJ2-7; 7 bases are shared with TRBD1. The CDR3 is made up of 14 amino acids. CDR1 and CDR2 from the germline V gene are SGHVS and FQNEAQ. The V gene end was trimmed by 1 base and the J gene end by 5 bases; junction bases not matched to a gene: 5. CDR3 in amino acids: CASSLGGQADEQYF. CDR3 nucleotides: TGTGCCAGCAGCTTAGGCGGACAGGCGGACGAGCAGTACTTC.

V and J are TRBV11-2 and TRBJ2-7; 10 positions match TRBD2. V lost 1 base to trimming and J lost 2 bases; unmatched junction nucleotides: 8. The CDR3 runs to 17 residues. The germline V gene has CDR1 SGHAT and CDR2 FQNNGV. CDR3 loop: CASSLVLSGRPAYEQYF. CDR3 DNA sequence: TGTGCCAGCAGCTTAGTTCTTAGCGGGAGGCCCGCCTACGAGCAGTACTTC.

The genes are TRBV6-6 and TRBJ2-4; D may be TRBD2 (5 bases). The CDR3 has 13 residues. The ends were cut back, 2 bases at V and 6 bases at J, with 8 bases in the middle. Germline V gene sequence: CDR1 MNHNY, CDR2 SVGAGI (reference sequence). Written as DNA, the CDR3 is TGTGCCAGCAGTTACGCCAGCGGAAACATTCAGTACTTC. It translates to CASSYASGNIQYF.

This clone was picked up a small number of times. The same CDR3 is also encoded by other DNA sequences in this sample. The DNA of the CDR3 is TGTGCCAGCAGCGTAGGGCTAGCGGACTACAATGAGCAGTTCTTC. Translating gives CASSVGLADYNEQFF. The chain recombines TRBV9 with TRBJ2-1; the match to TRBD2 covers 7 bases. The germline CDR1 and CDR2 sequences are SGDLS and YYNGEE. With V trimmed by 0 bases and J by 3 bases, 3 bases remained unmatched. The CDR3 runs 15 residues.

This clone was seen a few times. This chain joins TRBV5-1 and TRBJ2-7, with TRBD1 as a possible D gene (7 bases). V dropped 5 bases and J dropped 6 bases, with 18 bases sitting between them. The CDR3 consists of 14 residues. Germline values: CDR1 SGHRS, CDR2 YFSETQ. The CDR3 DNA reads as TGCGCCAGCAGAAGAGGGACAGAACTAGCCGAGCAGTACTTC. It translates to CASRRGTELAEQYF. The variable domain in full, completed from reference TRBV5-1 and TRBJ2-7, reads KAGVTQTPRYLIKTRGQQVTLSCSPISGHRSVSWYQQTPGQGLQFLFEYFSETQRNKGNFPGRFSGRQFSNSRSEMNVSTLELGDSALYLCASRRGTELAEQYFGPGTRLTVT.

The chain has TRBV11-3 and TRBJ2-5, with D unresolved. Germline V gives CDR1 SGHNT, CDR2 YENEEA. V lost 5 bases and J lost 1, with 11 bases in between. The CDR3 runs to 14 residues. CDR3 coding DNA: TGTGCCAGCAGCCCCGGACCGACCCAAGAGACCCAGTACTTC. Protein sequence: CASSPGPTQETQYF.

With respect to this clone: This may stem from a read error, because a much larger clone lies one nucleotide away. For the CDR3, the DNA is TGTGCCAGCAGCTTAGGGGGGGACCATGAGCAGTTCTTC. This gives the protein CASSLGGDHEQFF. This rearrangement joins TRBV7-9 to TRBJ2-1; possible D gene TRBD2, 6 bases. This CDR3 has 13 amino acids. V lost 1 base and J lost 8, with 9 bases in between. CDR1 is SEHNR and CDR2 is FQNEAQ in the germline V gene (reference sequence). Using reference TRBV7-9 and TRBJ2-1 for the parts outside the CDR3, the full variable domain is DTGVSQNPRHKITKRGQNVTFRCDPISEHNRLYWYRQTLGQGPEFLTYFQNEAQLEKSRLLSDRFSAERPKGSFSTLEIQRTEQGDSAMYLCASSLGGDHEQFFGPGTRLTVL.

This sequence joins TRBV7-2 and TRBJ2-3; D may be TRBD2 (6 bases). V was cut by 5 bases and J by 0 bases, with 9 bases left in between. Germline-derived CDR1 and CDR2 are SGHTA and FQGNSA. The length of the CDR3 is 14 residues. Here the CDR3 DNA reads TGTGCCAGCAGCCGGGGACTGAGCACAGATACGCAGTATTTT. It is translated as CASSRGLSTDTQYF.

The chain couples TRBV19 to TRBJ2-6; TRBD2 matches at 13 bases. Germline CDR1 LNHDA, CDR2 SQIVND (reference sequence). V dropped 7 bases and J dropped 3; count of bases not matched to a gene: 6. The CDR3 sequence is 17 residues long. The CDR3 protein is CASTRTSGRDGANVLTF. DNA for the CDR3: TGTGCCAGTACCCGGACTAGCGGGAGAGATGGGGCCAACGTCCTGACTTTC.